These 7 T cell receptor beta chains originate from one sample sequenced in a study of Ad26.COV2.S vaccination and SARS-CoV-2 variants. The data were produced by immunoSEQ multiplex PCR, yet TCRdb's version contains in-frame clones alone and is incomplete. The profile covers about 350,000 clones, with about 87% appearing a single time and around 5.8% taken by the ten largest. Treatment denoted: over 15 received Ad26.COV2.S at low or high dose, single or two shots; 5 received placebo; per-sample allocation not given. Following the first vaccine or placebo injection, samples were taken on day 63. The specimen comprised peripheral blood, sampled in a trial of Ad26.COV2.S vaccine versus placebo. These receptor sequences come from a person aged 18 to 59 who received the Ad26.COV2.S COVID-19 vaccine or a placebo.

The V gene is TRBV27, the J gene TRBJ1-5, with 9 bases fitting TRBD1. Trimming cost V 5 bases and J 5 bases; bases outside gene matches: 4. This CDR3 is 14 amino acids long. CDR1 and CDR2 (germline): MNHEY, SMNVEV (reference sequence). The CDR3 DNA is TGTGCCAGCAGTCCCGGGACAGGGTATCAGCCCCAGCATTTT. Protein: CASSPGTGYQPQHF.

The chain links TRBV11-2 to TRBJ2-7; 7 bases agree with TRBD2. The CDR3 runs to 15 residues. The V segment lost 3 bases and the J segment 0 bases; nucleotides outside the gene matches: 5. Germline V gives CDR1 SGHAT, CDR2 FQNNGV. For the CDR3, the DNA is TGTGCCAGCAGCTTTAGCCGGGACTACTCCTACGAGCAGTACTTC. Encoded protein: CASSFSRDYSYEQYF.

V is TRBV27 and J is TRBJ2-7; no clear D gene. CDR3 length equals 12 residues. Trimming left V 5 bases short and J 6 bases short, with 11 bases between. CDR1 and CDR2 (germline): MNHEY, SMNVEV (reference sequence). CDR3 loop: CASSNIGIEQYF. The CDR3 region has the DNA TGTGCCAGCAGTAATATAGGGATCGAGCAGTACTTC.

This clone came up a few times. The genes are TRBV7-8 and TRBJ1-5, with a weak D call TRBD1 (6 bases). The CDR3 length is 15 residues. The germline gives CDR1 SGHVS, CDR2 FQNEAQ. Trimming removed 4 bases at V and 3 bases at J, with 13 bases between. The CDR3 DNA follows: TGTGCCAGCAGCTCAGACCCAGGGGACAATCAGCCCCAGCATTTT. Translation gives CASSSDPGDNQPQHF.

This chain uses TRBV4-3 with TRBJ2-6; 8 bases are a match to TRBD2. V lost 1 base, J lost 3 bases, and 11 bases stayed unmatched. The CDR3 covers 19 residues. The germline gives CDR1 LGHNA, CDR2 YSLEER. CDR3 protein: CASSQAPRGGAGGANVLTF. CDR3 nucleotides: TGCGCCAGCAGCCAAGCCCCCCGGGGGGGGGCTGGTGGGGCCAACGTCCTGACTTTC.

The count of this clone is one. The chain joins TRBV5-1 to TRBJ2-3; TRBD2 agrees at 9 bases. The CDR3 runs 15 residues. From germline, CDR1 is SGHRS and CDR2 YFSETQ. Unmatched junction bases numbered 3, after V lost 0 bases and J lost 4 bases. DNA for the CDR3: TGCGCCAGCAGCTTGGTCGGCGGGGGGGCAGATACGCAGTATTTT. This translates into CASSLVGGGADTQYF.

The V and J genes are TRBV4-2 and TRBJ2-2; no reliable D call. This CDR3 has 15 amino acids. V lost 0 bases, J lost 5 bases, and 10 bases lay in between. Germline loops: CDR1 LGHNA, CDR2 YNFKEQ. The DNA for the CDR3 is TGTGCCAGCAGCCAAGACTACTTGGAAACCGGGGAGCTGTTTTTT. It is translated as CASSQDYLETGELFF.